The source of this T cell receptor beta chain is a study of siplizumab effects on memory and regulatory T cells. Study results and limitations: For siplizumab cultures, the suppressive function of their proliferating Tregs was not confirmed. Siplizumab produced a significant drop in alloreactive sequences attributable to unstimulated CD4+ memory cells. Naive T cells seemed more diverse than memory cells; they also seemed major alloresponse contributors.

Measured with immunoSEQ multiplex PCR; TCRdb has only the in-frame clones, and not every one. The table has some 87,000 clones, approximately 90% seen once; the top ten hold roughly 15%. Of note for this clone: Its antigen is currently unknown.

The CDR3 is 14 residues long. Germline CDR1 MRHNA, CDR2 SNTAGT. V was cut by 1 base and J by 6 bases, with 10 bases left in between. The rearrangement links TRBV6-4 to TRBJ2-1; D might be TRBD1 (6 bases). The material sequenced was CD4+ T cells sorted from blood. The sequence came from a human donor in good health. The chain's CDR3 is CASSDYQGSNEQFF. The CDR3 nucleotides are TGTGCCAGCAGTGACTATCAGGGGTCCAATGAGCAGTTCTTC.